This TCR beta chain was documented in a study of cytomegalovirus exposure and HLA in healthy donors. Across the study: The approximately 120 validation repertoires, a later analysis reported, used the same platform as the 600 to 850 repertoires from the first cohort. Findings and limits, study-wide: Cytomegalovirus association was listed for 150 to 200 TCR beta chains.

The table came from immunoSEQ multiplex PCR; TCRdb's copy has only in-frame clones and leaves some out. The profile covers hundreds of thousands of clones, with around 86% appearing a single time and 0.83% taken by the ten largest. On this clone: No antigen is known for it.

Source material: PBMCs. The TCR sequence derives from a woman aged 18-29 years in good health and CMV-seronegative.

Here the CDR3 reads CASSILQGAHTGELFF. DNA for the CDR3: TGTGCCAGCAGCATACTACAGGGGGCGCACACCGGGGAGCTGTTTTTT. The chain carries TRBV7-9 and TRBJ2-2; 9 bases line up with TRBD1. The CDR3 has 16 amino acids. The trim removed 5 bases at V and 3 bases at J, leaving 7 bases unmatched. Germline loops: CDR1 SEHNR, CDR2 FQNEAQ (reference sequence). The full variable domain, its missing parts supplied by reference TRBV7-9 and TRBJ2-2, is DTGVSQNPRHKITKRGQNVTFRCDPISEHNRLYWYRQTLGQGPEFLTYFQNEAQLEKSRLLSDRFSAERPKGSFSTLEIQRTEQGDSAMYLCASSILQGAHTGELFFGEGSRLTVL.